This T cell receptor beta chain appears in the sequencing data of a study of regulatory and conventional T cells in RAG deficiency. Findings of the study overall: Other subsets showed approximately 9.6-fold reductions, but Treg unique TCR beta sequences fell about 100-fold in these patients.

Profiling relied on immunoSEQ multiplex PCR, and the TCRdb table lists in-frame clones only, not all of them. This table holds 24,000 or so clones, 85% to 95% found once. To note about this clone: Its antigen is as yet unknown.

The sorted conventional CD4+ T cells were CD25-low and CD127-high, with genomic DNA sequenced. In germline, CDR1 is ENHRY, CDR2 SYGVKD. J lost 6 bases, V lost 4 bases, and 4 bases had no gene match. The length of the CDR3 is 13 residues. These data also formed part of another study, on regulatory T cells. From that report: The primer mix had 52 TRBV and 13 TRBJ primers.

Sequencing was carried out using CD4+ T cells sorted from blood. The chain recombines TRBV10-3 with TRBJ2-7; 9 bases match TRBD1. This TCR derives from a human donor in good health. This CDR3 reads CAISGQGESEQYF. For the CDR3, the DNA is TGTGCCATCAGTGGACAGGGGGAAAGCGAGCAGTACTTC.